Given below is one T cell receptor (beta chain) in context. The sample belongs to a study of breast tumors, draining lymph nodes, adjacent tissues. Samples came from axillary lymph nodes draining the breast cancer. From germline, CDR1 is LNHDA and CDR2 SQIVND (reference sequence). This CDR3 has 16 amino acids. TCRdb used MiXCR to reprocess the multiplex PCR reads, holding one entry per CDR3 protein. The sample includes about 200,000 distinct CDR3 sequences, about 32% of them seen just once. The chain links TRBV19 to TRBJ1-5, with a weak D call TRBD1 (5 bases). The clonotype originates from a female donor with breast cancer. Some clones in this sample may be carry-over from other donors' samples. Sequencing was performed on axillary lymph node tissue. The CDR3 nucleotides read TGTGCTAGGGTGTCGGGAGGGGCGTGGAGCAATCAGCCCCAGCATTTT. Translation: CARVSGGAWSNQPQHF.